These 13 T cell receptor beta chains were all obtained from the same sample, sequenced in a study of T cell repertoires in cytomegalovirus infection. A single record per CDR3 protein comes from TCRdb applying MiXCR to the reads. The profile shows approximately 240,000 distinct CDR3 sequences, approximately 13% of them singletons. The sample consisted of PBMCs. These receptors all stem from a human donor in good health (CMV status not recorded). Some clones in this sample may be carry-over from other donors' samples.

This clonotype was counted ten times or more. The CDR3 loop reads CASSQVSVRRGSTDTQYF. CDR3 DNA sequence: TGCGCCAGCAGCCAAGTGAGCGTCCGCAGGGGAAGCACAGATACGCAGTATTTT. V gene TRBV4-3 combines with J gene TRBJ2-3, with D perhaps matching TRBD1 (6 bases). The CDR3 sequence is 18 residues long. In germline, CDR1 is LGHNA, CDR2 YSLEER. V lost 1 base to trimming and J lost 0 bases, with 17 bases between them.

This clonotype appeared many times. The chain recombines TRBV7-2 with TRBJ1-3, with 11 bases aligning to TRBD1. The J segment lost 4 bases and the V segment lost 1 base, leaving 3 bases of the junction unmatched. The CDR3 spans 16 residues. From germline, CDR1 is SGHTA and CDR2 FQGNSA. The CDR3 coding sequence is TGTGCCAGCAGCTTAGGGACAGGGGGCGGAGGAAACACCATATATTTT. This encodes CASSLGTGGGGNTIYF.

This clonotype was seen only a few times. CDR3 in DNA: TGTGCCAGTAATCCCCCGGGACGGAACTATGGCTACACCTTC. It is translated as CASNPPGRNYGYTF. The chain is built from TRBV19 and TRBJ1-2; tentatively, D is TRBD1 (5 bases). CDR1 and CDR2 from the germline V gene are LNHDA and SQIVND (reference sequence). The V end lost 7 bases, the J end lost 2 bases, and 14 bases lay between the germline ends. CDR3 length: 14 amino acids.

In this sample, this clonotype turned up a few times. The rearrangement uses TRBV6-2 or TRBV6-3 and TRBJ2-1, with 12 bases matching TRBD1. The length of the CDR3 is 14 residues. Germline lookup yields CDR1 MNHEY and CDR2 SVGEGT. J gave up 8 bases and V 2 bases, and 1 base lay outside the gene matches. The CDR3 region is CASSYGTGGDEQFF. In DNA, the CDR3 is TGTGCCAGCAGTTACGGGACAGGGGGCGATGAGCAGTTCTTC.

Concerning this clonotype itself: This may stem from a read error, because a much larger clone lies one nucleotide away. This chain joins TRBV11-1 and TRBJ2-5; D is perhaps TRBD1 (5 bases). The V end was cut by 5 bases, the J end by 5 bases, with 18 bases between. Germline V lookup: CDR1 SGHAT, CDR2 FQDESV (reference sequence). This CDR3 is 15 amino acids long. DNA of the CDR3: TGTGCCAGCAGCCGGGTGTCAGGGTCTGGGGAGACCCAGTACTTC. Encoded protein: CASSRVSGSGETQYF.

There are many counts of this clonotype. The chain links TRBV7-2 to TRBJ1-5, with 10 bases fitting TRBD1. This CDR3 has 16 residues. J was trimmed by 1 base and V by 3 bases; bases with no gene match: 3. Germline CDR1 SGHTA, CDR2 FQGNSA. Written as DNA, the CDR3 is TGTGCCAGCAGCTTTGGACAGGGGGGGAGCAATCAGCCCCAGCATTTT. Its protein is CASSFGQGGSNQPQHF.

This clonotype came up many times. This chain connects TRBV7-2 to TRBJ2-6, with a possible D match to TRBD2 (6 bases). Trimming took 0 bases from V and 4 from J, leaving 10 bases between them. The CDR3 contains 16 residues. The V gene's germline CDR1 is SGHTA and CDR2 FQGNSA. CDR3: CASSLAGSWGANVLTF. CDR3 sequence (DNA): TGTGCCAGCAGCTTAGCCGGGAGCTGGGGGGCCAACGTCCTGACTTTC.

Many counts were recorded for this clonotype. The CDR3 region has the DNA TGTGCCAGCAGTCCCGGGACTAGCGGGAGTCCCATAGCCAAAAACATTCAGTACTTC. It codes for CASSPGTSGSPIAKNIQYF. The J gene is TRBJ2-4, the V gene TRBV6-5; TRBD2 matches 14 bases. The V and J ends lost 5 bases and 0 bases, in that order; junction bases with no gene match: 9. The CDR3 covers 19 residues. Germline loops: CDR1 MNHEY, CDR2 SVGAGI.

This clonotype has a count of ten or more. The genes are TRBV5-1 and TRBJ2-1; TRBD2 matches 9 bases. The CDR3 is 15 residues long. V gave up 4 bases and J gave up 7 bases; unmatched junction bases: 9. Germline loops: CDR1 SGHRS, CDR2 YFSETQ. The CDR3 DNA is TGCGCCAGCAGCGGATCTAGCGGGAAAATGAATGAGCAGTTCTTC. This gives the protein CASSGSSGKMNEQFF.

CDR3 residues: CASSQGQQGGEQYF. CDR3 nucleotide sequence: TGTGCCAGCAGCCAGGGGCAACAGGGGGGCGAGCAGTACTTC. The chain links TRBV28 to TRBJ2-7; 8 bases fit TRBD1. CDR1 is MDHEN, CDR2 SYDVKM, per germline. The V gene end was trimmed by 6 bases and the J gene end by 6 bases; junction bases not matched to a gene: 10. The CDR3 has 14 amino acids. Complete variable domain (other parts from reference TRBV28 and TRBJ2-7): DVKVTQSSRYLVKRTGEKVFLECVQDMDHENMFWYRQDPGLGLRLIYFSYDVKMKEKGDIPEGYSVSREKKERFSLILESASTNQTSMYLCASSQGQQGGEQYFGPGTRLTVT.

Many counts were recorded for this clonotype. One end of the junction fails to match germline, which may point to a read error. The genes are TRBV7-2 and TRBJ1-2, with D perhaps matching TRBD1 (5 bases). This CDR3 has 12 amino acids. Per germline, CDR1 SGHTA and CDR2 FQGNSA. The DNA of the CDR3 is TGTGCCAGCAGCGGGGGGAACTTTGGCTACACCTTC. Translating it yields CASSGGNFGYTF.

This clonotype was detected many times. The chain combines TRBV28 with TRBJ2-2; D may be TRBD1 (6 bases). The CDR3 loop spans 16 amino acids. Deletions cut 3 bases from V and 0 bases from J, with 11 bases between. Looked up from germline, CDR1 is MDHEN and CDR2 is SYDVKM. CDR3 DNA: TGTGCCAGCAGTTTTGGAGGACAGACGAACACCGGGGAGCTGTTTTTT. The encoded protein is CASSFGGQTNTGELFF. The full variable domain, in which reference TRBV28 and TRBJ2-2 provide the parts outside the CDR3, is DVKVTQSSRYLVKRTGEKVFLECVQDMDHENMFWYRQDPGLGLRLIYFSYDVKMKEKGDIPEGYSVSREKKERFSLILESASTNQTSMYLCASSFGGQTNTGELFFGEGSRLTVL.

This clonotype was recorded at least ten times. V and J are TRBV7-9 and TRBJ2-1; the D gene could be TRBD1 or TRBD2 (5 bases each). Germline CDR1 SEHNR, CDR2 FQNEAQ (reference sequence). The ends were cut back, 5 bases at V and 6 bases at J, with 14 bases in the middle. This CDR3 contains 14 residues. CDR3 sequence (DNA): TGTGCCAGCAGCCCGGGACCGTGGCCCAATGAGCAGTTCTTC. This translates into CASSPGPWPNEQFF.